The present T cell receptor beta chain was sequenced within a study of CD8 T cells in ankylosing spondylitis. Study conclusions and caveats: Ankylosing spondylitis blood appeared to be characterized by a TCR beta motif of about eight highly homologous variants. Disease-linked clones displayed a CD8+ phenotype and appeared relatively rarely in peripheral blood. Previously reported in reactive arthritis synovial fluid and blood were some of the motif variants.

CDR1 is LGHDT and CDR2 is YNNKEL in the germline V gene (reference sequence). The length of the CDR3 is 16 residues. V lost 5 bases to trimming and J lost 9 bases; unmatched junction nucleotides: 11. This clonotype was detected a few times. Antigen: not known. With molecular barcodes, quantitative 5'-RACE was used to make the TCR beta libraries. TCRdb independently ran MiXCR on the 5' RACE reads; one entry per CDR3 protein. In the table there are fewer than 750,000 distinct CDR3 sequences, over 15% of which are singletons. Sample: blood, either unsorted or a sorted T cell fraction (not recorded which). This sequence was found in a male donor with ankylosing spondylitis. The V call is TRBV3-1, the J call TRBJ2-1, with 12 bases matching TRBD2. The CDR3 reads CASSTTLAGGPGEQFF. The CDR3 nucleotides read TGTGCCAGCAGCACAACCCTAGCGGGAGGGCCGGGTGAGCAGTTCTTC.